Detailed here is one T cell receptor (beta chain). The antigen remains unidentified. Positively selected by magnetic beads, CD4+ and CD8+ cells were purity-checked by flow cytometry. The CDR3 has 14 amino acids. Germline loops: CDR1 SGHRS, CDR2 YFSETQ. The V end lost 0 bases, the J end lost 7 bases, and 10 bases lay between the germline ends. This sample stems from a study of somatic mutations in cytotoxic T cells in rheumatoid arthritis. Study as a whole: Flow-sorting brought some V beta antibody-stained T-cell populations to nearly 100% purity, V beta1+ cells sequenced for TCRB among them.

Data came from immunoSEQ multiplex PCR; TCRdb stores just in-frame clones and leaves some out. The table has about 7,100 clones, about four fifths seen once. Study-wide points: Antigens recognized by the expanded CD8+ clones were unknown.

The clonotype originates from an adult with rheumatoid arthritis. This sequence joins TRBV5-1 and TRBJ2-2, with D perhaps matching TRBD1 (5 bases). What was sequenced was CD8+ T cells sorted from blood. The CDR3 DNA is TGCGCCAGCAGCTTGGCCTCTGACAGCGGGGAGCTGTTTTTT. Translating it yields CASSLASDSGELFF.